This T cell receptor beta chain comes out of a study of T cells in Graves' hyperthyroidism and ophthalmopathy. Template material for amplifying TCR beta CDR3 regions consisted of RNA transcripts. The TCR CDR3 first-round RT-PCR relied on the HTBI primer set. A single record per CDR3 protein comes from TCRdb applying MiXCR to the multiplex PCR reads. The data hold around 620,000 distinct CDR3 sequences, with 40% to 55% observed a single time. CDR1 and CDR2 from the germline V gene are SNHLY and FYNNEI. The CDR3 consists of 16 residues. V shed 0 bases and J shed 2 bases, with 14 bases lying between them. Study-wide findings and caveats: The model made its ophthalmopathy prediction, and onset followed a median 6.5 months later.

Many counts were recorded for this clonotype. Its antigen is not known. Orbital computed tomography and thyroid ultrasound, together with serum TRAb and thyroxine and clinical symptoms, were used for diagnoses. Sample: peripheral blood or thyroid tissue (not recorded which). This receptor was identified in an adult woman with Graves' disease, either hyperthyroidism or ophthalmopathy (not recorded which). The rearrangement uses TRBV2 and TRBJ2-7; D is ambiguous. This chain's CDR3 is CASSEAGSGRTYEQYF. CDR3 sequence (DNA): TGTGCCAGCAGTGAAGCGGGTTCGGGCCGGACCTACGAGCAGTACTTC. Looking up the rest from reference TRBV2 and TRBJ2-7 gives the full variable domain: EPEVTQTPSHQVTQMGQEVILRCVPISNHLYFYWYRQILGQKVEFLVSFYNNEISEKSEIFDDQFSVERPDGSNFTLKIRSTKLEDSAMYFCASSEAGSGRTYEQYFGPGTRLTVT.